This T cell receptor (beta chain) comes out of a study of shared clonotypes between healthy human individuals. Assay: immunoSEQ multiplex PCR; the TCRdb copy retains only in-frame clones and omits some. Here the sample spans some 1 million clones, about three quarters being singletons. The germline CDR1 and CDR2 sequences are MDHEN and SYDVKM. This CDR3 region has 15 residues. The trim removed 2 bases at V and 5 bases at J, leaving 6 bases unmatched. Healthy and HIV-negative, the adult donors had no recent acute infections or vaccinations. The receptor was isolated from a man between 18 and 35 years old in good health. The V call is TRBV28, the J call TRBJ2-7, with 10 nucleotides matching TRBD1. Input material: memory CD4+ T cells sorted from blood. Subset indicated: CD45RA-negative fraction. CDR3 amino acids: CASSLGGQGFNEQYF. In DNA, the CDR3 is TGTGCCAGCAGTTTAGGGGGACAGGGGTTCAACGAGCAGTACTTC.